The 22 T cell receptor beta chains below were found in one sample sequenced in a study of read filtering for tumor transcriptome and immune sequencing. This library used 300 to 500 ng RNA and molecular barcoded adaptors spanning alpha/delta and beta/gamma chains. Using its own MiXCR run on the reads, TCRdb lists one record per CDR3 protein. The sample holds around 30,000 distinct CDR3 sequences, 18% seen once. Input material: a population of CD138-negative cells sorted from bone marrow. These receptor sequences come from a donor aged 40 or over with multiple myeloma.

This clonotype was recorded many times. The chain couples TRBV5-1 to TRBJ2-1; 7 positions agree with TRBD1. Germline CDR1 reads SGHRS; CDR2 reads YFSETQ. The V and J ends lost 4 bases and 4 bases, in that order; junction bases with no gene match: 11. This CDR3 has 16 amino acids. This CDR3 reads CASSIQTGDRYNEQFF. For the CDR3, the DNA is TGCGCCAGCAGCATTCAAACCGGGGACAGATACAATGAGCAGTTCTTC.

There are many counts of this clonotype. The chain uses TRBV10-3 and TRBJ2-1; no definite D call. Trimming removed 4 bases at V and 3 bases at J, with 1 base between. CDR1 and CDR2 (germline): ENHRY, SYGVKD. The CDR3 is 11 residues long. CDR3: CAISGYNEQFF. DNA of the CDR3: TGTGCCATCAGTGGCTACAATGAGCAGTTCTTC.

The table lists this clonotype with many counts. The J gene is TRBJ2-5, the V gene TRBV20-1; D is unclear. The CDR3 runs 14 residues. Germline V lookup: CDR1 DFQATT, CDR2 SNEGSKA (reference sequence). Trimming shortened V by 3 bases and J by 5 bases, and 16 bases separated the two germline ends. CDR3 nucleotides: TGCAGTGCTAGGAGTTCTAGTCGGTGGGAGACCCAGTACTTC. As protein: CSARSSSRWETQYF.

This clonotype was seen repeatedly, ten times or more. The genes are TRBV20-1 and TRBJ2-5; weak D call: TRBD1 (5 bases). The germline V and J ends were trimmed by 7 bases and 1 base, with 13 bases remaining between them. CDR1 and CDR2 from the germline V gene are DFQATT and SNEGSKA (reference sequence). This CDR3 is 13 amino acids long. The CDR3 nucleotides read TGCAGTGTGCTGCAGGGTTCCCAAGAGACCCAGTACTTC. Translation gives CSVLQGSQETQYF.

This clonotype was recorded at least ten times. The chain recombines TRBV5-1 with TRBJ2-3, with 7 bases fitting TRBD1. This CDR3 region has 16 residues. Germline values: CDR1 SGHRS, CDR2 YFSETQ. V was clipped by 4 bases and J by 0 bases; unmatched bases: 8. CDR3 region: CASSADPGQSTDTQYF. The CDR3 DNA follows: TGCGCCAGCAGCGCGGATCCGGGACAGAGCACAGATACGCAGTATTTT.

This clonotype was found many times. This chain joins TRBV5-6 and TRBJ2-1; 9 bases line up with TRBD2. This CDR3 is built from 15 residues. Germline V lookup: CDR1 SGHDT, CDR2 YYEEEE. V shed 2 bases, J shed 3 bases, and the junction held 3 bases outside the gene matches. The CDR3 loop reads CASSFASGVYNEQFF. Written as DNA, the CDR3 is TGTGCCAGCAGCTTCGCTAGCGGGGTCTACAATGAGCAGTTCTTC.

There are a few counts of this clonotype. The gene calls are TRBV6-6 and TRBJ1-5; no clear D. V was trimmed by 4 bases and J by 7 bases, leaving 11 bases between them. Germline V gives CDR1 MNHNY, CDR2 SVGAGI (reference sequence). The CDR3 is made up of 13 amino acids. CDR3 loop: CASSFVGRQPQHF. The CDR3 region has the DNA TGTGCCAGCAGTTTTGTGGGCCGGCAGCCCCAGCATTTT.

This clonotype has a count of ten or more. V usage is TRBV2 and J usage is TRBJ2-7; D possibly uses TRBD1 or TRBD2 (7 bases each). Per germline, CDR1 SNHLY and CDR2 FYNNEI. V dropped 0 bases and J dropped 4 bases, with 13 bases sitting between them. CDR3 size: 15 residues. Written as DNA, the CDR3 is TGTGCCAGCAGTGAAGCCCAGGGGGGGGCTTACGAGCAGTACTTC. The encoded protein is CASSEAQGGAYEQYF.

This clonotype was seen more than once but under ten times. The chain combines TRBV11-2 with TRBJ2-3, with D perhaps TRBD2 (5 bases). Looked up from germline, CDR1 is SGHAT and CDR2 is FQNNGV. The CDR3 loop spans 12 amino acids. Deletions cut 3 bases from V and 5 bases from J, with 6 bases between. The CDR3 spells CASSFSVDTQYF. In DNA form, the CDR3 reads TGTGCCAGCAGCTTTAGCGTAGATACGCAGTATTTT.

At least ten counts were recorded for this clonotype. V usage is TRBV20-1 and J usage is TRBJ2-3, with D possibly TRBD2 on 7 matching bases. The CDR3 consists of 17 residues. With 0 bases removed from V and 2 bases from J, the gap between germline ends came to 18 bases. The germline V gene has CDR1 DFQATT and CDR2 SNEGSKA (reference sequence). This chain's CDR3 is CSAREGLGGRYTDTQYF. For the CDR3, the DNA is TGCAGTGCTAGAGAGGGGCTCGGGGGGCGTTACACAGATACGCAGTATTTT.

As to this clonotype: Just one base apart from a much larger clone, this may be a read error. The rearrangement uses TRBV12-3 or TRBV12-4 and TRBJ2-2, with D maybe TRBD2 (5 bases). V was clipped by 4 bases and J by 0 bases, with 9 bases between them. This CDR3 contains 15 residues. In DNA form, the CDR3 reads TGTGCCAGCAGTTCAGCGGAACCGAACACCGGGGAGCTGTTTTTT. Its protein product is CASSSAEPNTGELFF.

This clonotype was counted many times. This chain connects TRBV20-1 to TRBJ2-3; 9 bases are a match to TRBD2. V lost 8 bases to trimming and J lost 5 bases; unmatched junction nucleotides: 23. CDR1 is DFQATT, CDR2 SNEGSKA, per germline (reference sequence). This CDR3 is 18 amino acids long. Here the CDR3 reads CSTRGGGGRLWGGDTQYF. The CDR3, as DNA: TGCAGTACGCGAGGCGGGGGGGGCCGACTTTGGGGTGGAGATACGCAGTATTTT.

This clonotype showed up many times. This chain joins TRBV29-1 and TRBJ1-1; TRBD1 matches 12 bases. Unmatched junction bases numbered 8, after V lost 4 bases and J lost 5 bases. The CDR3 extends over 15 amino acids. Germline CDR1 is SQVTM and CDR2 is ANQGSEA. The CDR3 nucleotides read TGCAGCGTTGCCCCCGGGACAGGGGGCCGGACTGAAGCTTTCTTT. Translated, it gives CSVAPGTGGRTEAFF.

The table lists this clonotype with many counts. The J gene is TRBJ2-5, the V gene TRBV29-1; perhaps TRBD1 as D (5 bases). The germline V gene has CDR1 SQVTM and CDR2 ANQGSEA. V was trimmed by 7 bases and J by 5 bases, leaving 20 bases between them. This CDR3 comprises 14 residues. In DNA form, the CDR3 reads TGCAGCGCCACAAGGGGTGGGCCAAAGGAGACCCAGTACTTC. Its translation is CSATRGGPKETQYF. Full variable domain (outside the CDR3, taken from reference TRBV29-1 and TRBJ2-5): SAVISQKPSRDICQRGTSLTIQCQVDSQVTMMFWYRQQPGQSLTLIATANQGSEATYESGFVIDKFPISRPNLTFSTLTVSNMSPEDSSIYLCSATRGGPKETQYFGPGTRLLVL.

This clonotype was seen repeatedly, ten times or more. The V and J genes are TRBV28 and TRBJ2-2; D is uncertain. The ends were cut back, 5 bases at V and 8 bases at J, with 12 bases in the middle. The CDR3 totals 13 residues. Looked up from germline, CDR1 is MDHEN and CDR2 is SYDVKM. The CDR3 bases are TGTGCCAGCAGTGACTCCTCCCAGGGGGAGCTGTTTTTT. Encoded protein: CASSDSSQGELFF.

The CDR3 nucleotides are TGTGCCGGCCGGACTAGCGGGGGTTACAATGAGCAGTTCTTC. This gives the protein CAGRTSGGYNEQFF. This rearrangement joins TRBV28 to TRBJ2-1, with TRBD2 identical over 13 bases. CDR1 and CDR2 from the germline V gene are MDHEN and SYDVKM. The CDR3 has 14 residues. With V trimmed by 11 bases and J by 4 bases, 5 bases remained unmatched.

This clonotype was observed many times. The genes are TRBV20-1 and TRBJ2-1; D is uncertain. The germline V and J ends were trimmed by 5 bases and 0 bases, with 11 bases remaining between them. Germline V gene sequence: CDR1 DFQATT, CDR2 SNEGSKA (reference sequence). This CDR3 is 14 amino acids long. Here the CDR3 reads CSAPLQSSYNEQFF. The CDR3 coding sequence is TGCAGTGCTCCACTACAAAGCTCCTACAATGAGCAGTTCTTC.

The chain has TRBV7-9 and TRBJ2-3; 8 nucleotides line up with TRBD1. There are 15 residues in the CDR3. Germline V gives CDR1 SEHNR, CDR2 FQNEAQ (reference sequence). Germline trimming cut 5 bases from V and 1 base from J; bases unmatched to any gene: 5. The CDR3 region is CASSPGQAGTDTQYF. DNA for the CDR3: TGTGCCAGCAGCCCGGGACAGGCAGGCACAGATACGCAGTATTTT.

The sample holds a few counts of this clonotype. This chain joins TRBV20-1 and TRBJ1-3; D is undetermined. V gave up 3 bases and J gave up 4 bases, with 4 bases separating them. Germline assignment: CDR1 DFQATT and CDR2 SNEGSKA (reference sequence). The CDR3 runs 11 residues. The CDR3 protein is CSASSGNTIYF. As DNA, the CDR3 is TGCAGTGCTAGTTCCGGAAACACCATATATTTT.

This clonotype was observed at least ten times. The chain carries TRBV5-6 and TRBJ2-3; 7 positions agree with TRBD2. Germline V gives CDR1 SGHDT, CDR2 YYEEEE. Unmatched junction bases numbered 4, after V lost 3 bases and J lost 6 bases. CDR3 length: 13 residues. The CDR3 loop is CASSWGGKDTQYF. Written as DNA, the CDR3 is TGTGCCAGCAGCTGGGGGGGTAAGGATACGCAGTATTTT.

J is TRBJ2-1 and V is TRBV7-3, with a weak D call TRBD2 (7 bases). The length of the CDR3 is 14 residues. V lost 2 bases, J lost 8 bases, and 13 bases lay in between. Germline V lookup: CDR1 SGHTA, CDR2 FQGTGA. The CDR3 DNA sequence: TGTGCCAGCAGCTTAGGCGGGGGCGAGTATGAGCAGTTCTTC. It yields the protein CASSLGGGEYEQFF.

Worth noting for this clonotype: One end of the junction does not line up with germline, which may come from a read error. The genes are TRBV3-1 and TRBJ2-1; 13 bases line up with TRBD2. The CDR3 contains 16 residues. Germline CDR1 is LGHDT and CDR2 is YNNKEL (reference sequence). The CDR3 DNA is TGTGCCGGCAGCGACGGGACTAGCGGGAATGTTAATGAGCAGTTCTTC. This codes for CAGSDGTSGNVNEQFF.